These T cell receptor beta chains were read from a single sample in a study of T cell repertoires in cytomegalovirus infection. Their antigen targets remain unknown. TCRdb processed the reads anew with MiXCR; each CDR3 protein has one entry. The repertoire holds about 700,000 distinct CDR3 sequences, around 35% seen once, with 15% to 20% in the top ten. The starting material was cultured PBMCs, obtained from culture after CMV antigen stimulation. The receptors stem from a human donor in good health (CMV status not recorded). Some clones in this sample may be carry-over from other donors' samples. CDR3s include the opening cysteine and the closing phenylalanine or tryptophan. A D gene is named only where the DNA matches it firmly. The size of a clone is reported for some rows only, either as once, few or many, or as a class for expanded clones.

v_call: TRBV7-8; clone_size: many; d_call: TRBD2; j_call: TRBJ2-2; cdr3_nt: TGTGCCAGCAGCTTAACCCCAGGGGCGGGGGGGCACACCGGGGAGCTGTTTTTT; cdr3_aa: CASSLTPGAGGHTGELFF
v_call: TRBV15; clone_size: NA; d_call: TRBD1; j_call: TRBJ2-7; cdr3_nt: TGTGCCACCAGCGAGGCGGTCACAACAGGGGCCGAGCAGTACTTC; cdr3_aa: CATSEAVTTGAEQYF
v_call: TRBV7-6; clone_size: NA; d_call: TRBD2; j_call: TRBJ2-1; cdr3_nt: TGTGCCAGCAGCTCCAGCGGGGGGGCTGTAGATGAGCAGTTCTTC; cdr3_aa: CASSSSGGAVDEQFF
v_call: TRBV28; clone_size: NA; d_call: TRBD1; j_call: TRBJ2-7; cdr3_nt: TGTGCCAGCAGTTTATACTCCTCGCCGGGACAGGGGAGACCGTACGAGCAGTACTTC; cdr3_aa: CASSLYSSPGQGRPYEQYF
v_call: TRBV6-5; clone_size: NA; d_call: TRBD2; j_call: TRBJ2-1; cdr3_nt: TGTGCCAGCAGTGCCGGGACTAGCAGCCAGTTCTTC; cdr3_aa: CASSAGTSSQFF
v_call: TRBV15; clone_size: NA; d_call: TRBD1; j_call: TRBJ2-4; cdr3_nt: TGTGCCACCAGCGGCCGGACAGGACTAGCCAAAAACATTCAGTACTTC; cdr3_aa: CATSGRTGLAKNIQYF
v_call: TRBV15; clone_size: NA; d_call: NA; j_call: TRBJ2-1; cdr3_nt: TGTGCCACCAGTCGTTTATCCTACAATGAGCAGTTCTTC; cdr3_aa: CATSRLSYNEQFF
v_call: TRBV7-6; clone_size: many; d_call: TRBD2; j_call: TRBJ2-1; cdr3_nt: TGTGCCAGCAGCTTCAGCGGGGGGGAAGGCAATGAGCAGTTCTTC; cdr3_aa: CASSFSGGEGNEQFF
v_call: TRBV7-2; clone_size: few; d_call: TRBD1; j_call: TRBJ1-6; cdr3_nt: TGTGCCAGCAGCACGACAGGGTGGGGTTCACCCCTCCACTTT; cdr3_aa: CASSTTGWGSPLHF
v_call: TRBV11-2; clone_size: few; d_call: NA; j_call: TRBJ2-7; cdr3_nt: TGTGCCAGCAGCTTTAATCCGACCCCCTACGAGCAGTACTTC; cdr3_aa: CASSFNPTPYEQYF
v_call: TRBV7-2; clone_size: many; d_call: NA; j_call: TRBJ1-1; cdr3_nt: TGTGCCAGCAGCTTAGTAGTGGGGTTAGGGACTGAAGCTTTCTTT; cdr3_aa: CASSLVVGLGTEAFF
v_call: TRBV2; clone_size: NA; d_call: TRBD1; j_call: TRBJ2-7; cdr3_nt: TGTGCCAGCAGGTCGGACAGGGGGCCGTCGTACGAGCAGTACTTC; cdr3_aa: CASRSDRGPSYEQYF
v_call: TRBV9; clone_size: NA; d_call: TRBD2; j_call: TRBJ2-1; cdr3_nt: TGTGCCAGCAGCGTAGTCCCTAGCGGGGAATACAATGAGCAGTTCTTC; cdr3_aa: CASSVVPSGEYNEQFF
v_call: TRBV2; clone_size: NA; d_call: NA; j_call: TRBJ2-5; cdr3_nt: TGTGCCAGCAGGATGGGACCGACCCAAGAGACCCAGTACTTC; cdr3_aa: CASRMGPTQETQYF
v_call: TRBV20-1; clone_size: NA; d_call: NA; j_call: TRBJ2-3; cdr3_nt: TGCAGTGCTAGTCTCATGCCTGGACGGGCAGATACGCAGTATTTT; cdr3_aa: CSASLMPGRADTQYF
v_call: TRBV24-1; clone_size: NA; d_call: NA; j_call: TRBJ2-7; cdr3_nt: TGTGCCACGCGAGCGACCTACGAGCAGTACTTC; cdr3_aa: CATRATYEQYF
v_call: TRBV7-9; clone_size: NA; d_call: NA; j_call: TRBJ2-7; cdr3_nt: TGTGCCAGCAGCTTAGTTAGCGGCTTGACCGGCACCTACGAGCAGTACTTC; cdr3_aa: CASSLVSGLTGTYEQYF
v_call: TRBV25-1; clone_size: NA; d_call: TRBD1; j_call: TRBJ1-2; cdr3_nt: TGTGCCAGCAGTGACGGACAGGCTCTGAGCTACACCTTC; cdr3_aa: CASSDGQALSYTF
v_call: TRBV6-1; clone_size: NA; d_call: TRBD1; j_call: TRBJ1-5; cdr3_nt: TGTGCCAGCAGTGAAGTCTCCCAGGACAGGAGGTATCAGCCCCAGCATTTT; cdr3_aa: CASSEVSQDRRYQPQHF
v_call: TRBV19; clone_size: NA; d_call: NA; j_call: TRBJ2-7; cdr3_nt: TGTGCCAGTAGTATACGAACGGGACCTACCTACGAGCAGTACTTC; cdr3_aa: CASSIRTGPTYEQYF
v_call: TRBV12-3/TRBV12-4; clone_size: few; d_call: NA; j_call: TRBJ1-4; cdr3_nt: TGTGCCACAGGCGAACAGGGAAAACTGTTTTTT; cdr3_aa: CATGEQGKLFF
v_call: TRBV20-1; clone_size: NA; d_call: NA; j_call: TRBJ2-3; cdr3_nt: TGCAGTGCTCCACAACAGGGTTCTTCCACAGATACGCAGTATTTT; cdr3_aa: CSAPQQGSSTDTQYF
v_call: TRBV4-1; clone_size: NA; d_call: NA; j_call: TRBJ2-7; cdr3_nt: TGCGCCAGCAGCCAAGAGATCACCTTATACTCCTACGAGCAGTACTTC; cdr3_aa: CASSQEITLYSYEQYF
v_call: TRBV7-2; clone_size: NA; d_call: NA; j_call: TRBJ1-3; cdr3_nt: TGTGCCAGCAGCGATCGACCGGACAGACTTGGAAACACCGTATATTTT; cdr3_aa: CASSDRPDRLGNTVYF
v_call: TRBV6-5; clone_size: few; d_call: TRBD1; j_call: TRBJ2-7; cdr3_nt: TGTGCCAGCAGTTACGGACAGGGGGCACACGAGCAGTACTTC; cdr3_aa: CASSYGQGAHEQYF
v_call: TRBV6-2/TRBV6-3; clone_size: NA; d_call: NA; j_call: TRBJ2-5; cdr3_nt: TGTGCCAGCAGACAGCTGATCGAGACCCAGTACTTC; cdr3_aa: CASRQLIETQYF
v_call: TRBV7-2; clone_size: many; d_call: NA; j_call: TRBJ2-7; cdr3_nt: TGTGCCAGCAGCTTACGAACCCTATACGAGCAGTACTTC; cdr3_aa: CASSLRTLYEQYF
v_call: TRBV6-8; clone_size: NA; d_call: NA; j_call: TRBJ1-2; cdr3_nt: TGTGCCAGCAGCCACCGGGACAAAATTTATGGCTACACCTTC; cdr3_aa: CASSHRDKIYGYTF
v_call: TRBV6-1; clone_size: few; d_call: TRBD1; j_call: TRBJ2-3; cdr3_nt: TGTGCCAGCAGTACCGACAGGGTATTTGATACGCAGTATTTT; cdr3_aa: CASSTDRVFDTQYF
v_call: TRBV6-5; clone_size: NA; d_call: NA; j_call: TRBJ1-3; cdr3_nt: TGTGCCAGCAGCCGGGGGGGGCCAGCGGACACCATATATTTT; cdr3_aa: CASSRGGPADTIYF
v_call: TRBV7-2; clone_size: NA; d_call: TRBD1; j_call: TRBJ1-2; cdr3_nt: TGTGCCAGCAGCTCCCACAGGGGGCTCGAAGGCTACACCTTC; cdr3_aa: CASSSHRGLEGYTF
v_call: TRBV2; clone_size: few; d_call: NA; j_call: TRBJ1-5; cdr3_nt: TGTGCCAGCAGTGCACAGGGATTTTCCCAGCATTTT; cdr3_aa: CASSAQGFSQHF
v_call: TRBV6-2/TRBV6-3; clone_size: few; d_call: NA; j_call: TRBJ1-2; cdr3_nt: TGTGCCAGCAGTTACGCGGGGCCCTATGGCTACACCTTC; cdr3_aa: CASSYAGPYGYTF
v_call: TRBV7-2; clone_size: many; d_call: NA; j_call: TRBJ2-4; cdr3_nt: TGTGCCAGCAGCCTCGGCAGGGTGGGGGCAGGAAACATTCAGTACTTC; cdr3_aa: CASSLGRVGAGNIQYF
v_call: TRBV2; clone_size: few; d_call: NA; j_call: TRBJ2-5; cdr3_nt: TGTGCCAGCGTCCTAGGGCCGGGGAGATATGGGACCCAGTACTTC; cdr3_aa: CASVLGPGRYGTQYF
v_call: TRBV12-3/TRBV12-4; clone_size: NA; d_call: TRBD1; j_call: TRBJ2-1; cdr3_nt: TGTGCCAGCAATCGACAGGGGTCGTCTGAGCAGTTCTTC; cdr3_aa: CASNRQGSSEQFF
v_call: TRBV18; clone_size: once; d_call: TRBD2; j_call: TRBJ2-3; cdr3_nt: TGTGCCAGCTCGCGGGAGGGCCTTGGAGATACGCAGTATTTT; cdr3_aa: CASSREGLGDTQYF
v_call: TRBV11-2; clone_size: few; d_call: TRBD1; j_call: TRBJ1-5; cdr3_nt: TGTGCCAGCAGCCTCGACAGGGTCGATCAGCCCCAGCATTTT; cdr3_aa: CASSLDRVDQPQHF
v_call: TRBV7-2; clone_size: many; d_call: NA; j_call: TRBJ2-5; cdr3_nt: TGTGCCAGCAGCTTGTCGCGCAGTCACCAAGAGACCCAGTACTTC; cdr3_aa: CASSLSRSHQETQYF
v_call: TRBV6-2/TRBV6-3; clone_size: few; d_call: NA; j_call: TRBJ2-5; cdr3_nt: TGTGCCAGCGATACGGTGAACGAAGAGACCCAGTACTTC; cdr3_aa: CASDTVNEETQYF
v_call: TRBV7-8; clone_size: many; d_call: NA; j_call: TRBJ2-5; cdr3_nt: TGTGCCAGCAGCCAGGGGCCCCAAGAGACCCAGTACTTC; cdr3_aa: CASSQGPQETQYF
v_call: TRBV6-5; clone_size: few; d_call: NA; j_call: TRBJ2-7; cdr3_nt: TGTGCCAGCAGGTTTTCCTGGGGCAGGGCCTCCTACGAGCAGTACTTC; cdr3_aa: CASRFSWGRASYEQYF
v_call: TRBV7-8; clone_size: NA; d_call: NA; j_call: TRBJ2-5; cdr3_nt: TGTGCCAGCAGCTTACGTTCGCTGGGGACCCAGTACTTC; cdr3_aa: CASSLRSLGTQYF
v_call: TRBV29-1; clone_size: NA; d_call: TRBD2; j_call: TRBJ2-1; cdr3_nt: TGCAGCGTCCCGGGACTAGGGGACAATGAGCAGTTCTTC; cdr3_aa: CSVPGLGDNEQFF
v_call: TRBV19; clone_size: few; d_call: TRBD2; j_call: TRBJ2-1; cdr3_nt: TGTGCCAGTAGGGAGGGACTAGCGGGATACAATGAGCAGTTCTTC; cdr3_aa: CASREGLAGYNEQFF
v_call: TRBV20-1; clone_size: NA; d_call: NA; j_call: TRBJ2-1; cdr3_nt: TGCAGTGCAAGAAGACTAGTGGAAGTAAATGAGCAGTTCTTC; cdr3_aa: CSARRLVEVNEQFF
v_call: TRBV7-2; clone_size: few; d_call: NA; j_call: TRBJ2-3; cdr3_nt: TGTGCCAGCAGCTTAATTTCGGGATCGCAGTATTTT; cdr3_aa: CASSLISGSQYF
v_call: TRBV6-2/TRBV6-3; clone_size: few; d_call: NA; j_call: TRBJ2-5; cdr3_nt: TGTGCCAGCAACCCGGCAAGAGTACGACAAGAGACCCAGTACTTC; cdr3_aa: CASNPARVRQETQYF
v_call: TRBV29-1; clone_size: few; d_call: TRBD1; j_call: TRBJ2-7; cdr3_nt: TGCAGCGTAGACAGGGGGCGAGGGGAGCAGTACTTC; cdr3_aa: CSVDRGRGEQYF